The source of this TCR beta chain is a study of blood T cell repertoires in COVID-19 (dated by TCRdb to 2020 to 2021). Turning to the overall study: The collaborator samples originated in the United States, Italy and Spain and spanned the acute and convalescent phases of COVID-19. The material from the prospective study consisted of cDNA or gDNA derived from T cells, B-cell-depleted T cells, or PBMCs. The dataset comprised deeply sampled blood TCRbeta repertoires from subjects exposed to, actively infected with, or recovered from COVID-19. The repertoires were released in a freely available public database meant as a resource for research on the immune response to SARS-CoV-2. Samples were obtained from the ongoing ImmuneRACE study (first 160 participants) and from roughly 1,300 subjects provided by 6 global collaborators. Sample metadata almost always included a de-identified subject ID, COVID-19 status, age in years and sex. Where available, HLA class I and class II types were obtained from metadata supplied by the sample provider rather than from assay-based typing. Paper-wide results and their limitations: Clinical and demographic metadata were provided uncurated, with the amount varying by source and participant.

With respect to this clone: Its antigen specificity is not known. Germline and junction disagree at one end, which may indicate a read error.

Collaborating institutions collected whole blood in K2EDTA tubes following their own protocols. For TCRbeta analysis, collaborator samples were shipped as frozen whole blood, as isolated PBMCs, or as DNA extracted from either sample type. The immunoSEQ Assay, a bias-controlled multiplex PCR, was used to amplify TCRbeta CDR3 regions from genomic DNA. On the study's bioinformatics: The number of nucleated cells in each sample was estimated by amplification of reference gene primers within the assay. Sequence reads were collapsed and filtered to measure the absolute abundance of every unique TCRbeta CDR3 rearrangement. For each sample, productive Simpson clonality was calculated by taking the square root of Simpson's diversity index across productive rearrangements. TCRdb stores this immuneACCESS table with in-frame sequences only. Part of the clones is absent; in the studies checked, under half of the shortfall reflects unresolved V genes, and no reason is known for the rest. V and J calls and clone size are given by that table; D and trimming were obtained from the DNA. A total of about 39,000 clones appear in this sample, approximately 90% of them only once. Jointly, the top ten make up approximately 2.4% of the sample.

In the germline V gene, CDR1 corresponds to SGHDT and CDR2 to YYEEEE. From its cysteine to its phenylalanine, the CDR3 spans 16 amino acids. The retained sequence is limited to the CDR3, 48 bases, with the frame set at the first base. This clonotype was sampled from a human donor in a cohort sampled during active COVID-19. Recombination connected TRBV5-6 to TRBJ2-2, with 8 central nucleotides matching TRBD1. The sequenced material came from peripheral blood. This receptor has the CDR3 CASSFPDRVNAGELFF. Here is the DNA: TGTGCCAGCAGCTTCCCGGACAGGGTGAACGCCGGGGAGCTGTTTTTT.